This T cell receptor (beta chain) was obtained from a study of cytomegalovirus exposure and HLA in healthy donors. CDR3 length: 14 amino acids. The germline V gene has CDR1 MDHEN and CDR2 SYDVKM. V dropped 5 bases and J dropped 2 bases, with 10 bases sitting between them. Whereas donors were nominally healthy upon sampling, unrecorded immune exposures were probable. Findings and limits, study-wide: Among TCR sequences, most were rare, though some public TCRs appeared in many donors. The authors confirmed in vitro that a few CMV-associated chains were specific for CMV antigens. The number of N-insertions in an Asian-associated ancestry cluster was reportedly below the roughly 620-donor mean in a later analysis.

PCR used 60 Vbeta primers and 13 Jbeta primers. Only in-frame clones appear in the TCRdb table, and some are missing; sequencing was by immunoSEQ multiplex PCR. The data show about 160,000 clones, with around four fifths seen just once and around 1.3% held by the top ten. This clone was counted between two and nine times. Its specificity is unknown. Sequencing was performed on PBMCs. The rearrangement uses TRBV28 and TRBJ1-5; D ambiguous. This TCR was recovered from a woman aged 50 to 60 in good health and CMV-seronegative. CDR3 in amino acids: CASSPHGGNQPQHF. The CDR3 nucleotides are TGTGCCAGCAGTCCCCACGGGGGCAATCAGCCCCAGCATTTT.